This T cell receptor beta chain was sequenced during a study of shared clonotypes between healthy human individuals. Study-wide findings and caveats: It was observed that approximately 5% of naive CD4 clonotypes were shared across several donors.

Germline CDR1 and CDR2: MNHEY and SMNVEV (reference sequence). The CDR3 extends over 15 amino acids. V was trimmed by 5 bases and J by 0 bases, leaving 12 bases between them. Sequencing used immunoSEQ multiplex PCR; TCRdb keeps in-frame clones, though not all of them. The sample lists roughly 2 million clones, just under 95% occurring once. In the naive CD8 group, cells lacked CD45RO and were positively selected for CCR7, so terminally differentiated effector memory CD45RA+ cells were left out. On this clone itself: What it binds is not known.

The chain couples TRBV27 to TRBJ2-3; no firm D call. The TCR comes from a man aged 18 to 29 in good health. The sequencing sample was made of naive CD8+ T cells sorted from blood. Here the CDR3 reads CASSPQVGSTDTQYF. CDR3 sequence (DNA): TGTGCCAGCAGTCCTCAGGTTGGGAGCACAGATACGCAGTATTTT.